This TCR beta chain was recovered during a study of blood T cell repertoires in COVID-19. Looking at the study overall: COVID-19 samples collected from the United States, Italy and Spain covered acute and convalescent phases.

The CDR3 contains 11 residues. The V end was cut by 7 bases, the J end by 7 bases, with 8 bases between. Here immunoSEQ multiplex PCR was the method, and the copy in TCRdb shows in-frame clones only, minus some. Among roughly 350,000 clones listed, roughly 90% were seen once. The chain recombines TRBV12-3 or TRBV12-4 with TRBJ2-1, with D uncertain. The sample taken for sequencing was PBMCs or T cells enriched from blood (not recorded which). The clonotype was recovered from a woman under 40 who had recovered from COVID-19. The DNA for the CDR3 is TGTGCCAGCACCCTTTATAATGAGCAGTTCTTC. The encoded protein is CASTLYNEQFF.